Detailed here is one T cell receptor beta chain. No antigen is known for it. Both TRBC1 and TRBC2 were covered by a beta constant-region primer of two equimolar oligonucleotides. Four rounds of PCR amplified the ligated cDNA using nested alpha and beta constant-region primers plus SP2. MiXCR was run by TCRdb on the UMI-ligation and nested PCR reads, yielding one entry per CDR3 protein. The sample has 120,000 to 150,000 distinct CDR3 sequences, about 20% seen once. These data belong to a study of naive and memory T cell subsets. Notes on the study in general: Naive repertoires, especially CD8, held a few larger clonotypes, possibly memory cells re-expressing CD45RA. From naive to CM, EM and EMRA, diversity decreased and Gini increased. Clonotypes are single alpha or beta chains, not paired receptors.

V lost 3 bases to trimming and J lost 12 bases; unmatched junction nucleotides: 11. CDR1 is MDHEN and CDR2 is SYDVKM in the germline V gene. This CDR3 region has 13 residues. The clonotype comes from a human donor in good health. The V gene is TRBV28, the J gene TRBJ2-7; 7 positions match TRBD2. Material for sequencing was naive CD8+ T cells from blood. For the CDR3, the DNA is TGTGCCAGCAGTTTTGCGGTGGGGGGGGATCCGTACTTC. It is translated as CASSFAVGGDPYF.